These 26 T cell receptor beta chains were sequenced from one sample in a study of T cell responses to AZD1222 COVID-19 vaccine. Some clones are missing from TCRdb's copy, which holds only in-frame ones; the method was immunoSEQ multiplex PCR. The repertoire has roughly 24,000 clones, about nine tenths of them found once; the top ten carry under 3.5%. The material sequenced was peripheral blood, taken 28 days after the second AZD1222 dose. Source of these receptors: an adult who received the AZD1222 COVID-19 vaccine.

There are a few counts of this clone. This sequence joins TRBV27 and TRBJ2-1, with no clear D. The CDR3 contains 14 residues. Germline-derived CDR1 and CDR2 are MNHEY and SMNVEV (reference sequence). The V end lost 5 bases, the J end lost 3 bases, and 11 bases lay between the germline ends. CDR3 loop: CASSSQAHYNEQFF. The CDR3 bases are TGTGCCAGCAGTAGCCAAGCGCACTACAATGAGCAGTTCTTC.

The chain is built from TRBV6-5 and TRBJ2-7; possibly TRBD2 for D (5 bases). The CDR3 is 13 residues long. Germline lookup yields CDR1 MNHEY and CDR2 SVGAGI. V lost 0 bases and J lost 9, with 12 bases in between. The CDR3 is CASSYSTTVPQYF. CDR3 DNA sequence: TGTGCCAGCAGTTACTCGACTACAGTGCCGCAGTACTTC.

The rearrangement links TRBV3-1 (or the pseudogene TRBV3-2) to TRBJ2-7, with TRBD2 identical over 7 bases. CDR1 is LGHDT and CDR2 is YNNKEL in the germline V gene (reference sequence). Germline trimming cut 4 bases from V and 2 bases from J; bases unmatched to any gene: 5. The CDR3 is made up of 14 amino acids. The CDR3 loop reads CASSPGGRAYEQYF. Written as DNA, the CDR3 is TGTGCCAGCAGCCCGGGAGGCAGGGCCTACGAGCAGTACTTC.

This clone was counted between two and nine times. This rearrangement joins TRBV9 to TRBJ2-2; TRBD1 might be the D (5 bases). Germline CDR1 and CDR2: SGDLS and YYNGEE. The length of the CDR3 is 13 residues. Deletions cut 8 bases from V and 3 bases from J, with 11 bases between. The CDR3 loop is CASGEGDTGELFF. DNA of the CDR3: TGTGCCAGTGGGGAAGGGGACACCGGGGAGCTGTTTTTT.

The chain couples TRBV6-2 or TRBV6-3 to TRBJ2-5; TRBD2 aligns across 11 bases. CDR1 MNHEY and CDR2 SVGEGT come from the germline V gene. V dropped 3 bases and J dropped 1; count of bases not matched to a gene: 7. The CDR3 consists of 17 residues. The CDR3 here is CASSYNGLAGVQETQYF. CDR3 bases: TGTGCCAGCAGTTATAATGGACTAGCGGGCGTCCAAGAGACCCAGTACTTC.

J is TRBJ2-5 and V is TRBV9, with D unresolved. Germline V gene lookup returns CDR1 SGDLS and CDR2 YYNGEE. The CDR3 covers 13 residues. V was clipped by 4 bases and J by 7 bases, with 14 bases between them. In DNA, the CDR3 is TGTGCCAGCAGCCCAGGCATCGTGGGGACCCAGTACTTC. Its translation is CASSPGIVGTQYF.

This chain uses TRBV16 with TRBJ1-1; D gene uncertain. The CDR3 contains 15 residues. Trimming took 0 bases from V and 5 from J, leaving 13 bases between them. Per germline, CDR1 KGHSY and CDR2 FQNENV. CDR3 DNA: TGTGCCAGCAGCCAATCAAAGGGAGAAAGGACTGAAGCTTTCTTT. Protein product: CASSQSKGERTEAFF.

J is TRBJ2-3 and V is TRBV3-1 (or the pseudogene TRBV3-2); 8 nucleotides align to TRBD2. From germline, CDR1 is LGHDT and CDR2 YNNKEL (reference sequence). Trimming removed 2 bases from V and 6 bases from J; junction bases left unmatched: 4. The CDR3 length is 14 residues. The CDR3 loop reads CASSQTGGADTQYF. As DNA, the CDR3 is TGTGCCAGCAGCCAAACGGGGGGGGCGGATACGCAGTATTTT.

V is TRBV7-2 and J is TRBJ2-3; TRBD2 is a possible D gene (5 bases). Trimming left V 4 bases short and J 0 bases short, with 8 bases between. Germline V gene data show CDR1 as SGHTA and CDR2 as FQGNSA. The CDR3 length is 14 residues. Written as DNA, the CDR3 is TGTGCCAGCAGCTCGAGACTAAGCACAGATACGCAGTATTTT. Its translation: CASSSRLSTDTQYF.

V usage is TRBV2 and J usage is TRBJ1-6; 8 bases match TRBD1. Trimming took 7 bases from V and 10 from J; bases not matched to a gene: 6. The germline V gene encodes CDR1 SNHLY and CDR2 FYNNEI. The CDR3 is 13 amino acids. The chain's CDR3 is CASKVTGDSPLHF. DNA for the CDR3: TGTGCCAGCAAGGTGACAGGGGACTCACCCCTCCACTTT.

This chain uses TRBV11-2 with TRBJ1-5; 9 positions agree with TRBD1. Trimming at V came to 8 bases and at J to 4 bases, leaving 3 bases not matched to a gene. The CDR3 runs to 13 residues. Germline V gene sequence: CDR1 SGHAT, CDR2 FQNNGV. Here the CDR3 reads CASQGTGNQPQHF. In nucleotides, the CDR3 is TGTGCCAGCCAGGGGACAGGGAATCAGCCCCAGCATTTT. Full variable domain (rest looked up from reference TRBV11-2 and TRBJ1-5): EAGVAQSPRYKIIEKRQSVAFWCNPISGHATLYWYQQILGQGPKLLIQFQNNGVVDDSQLPKDRFSAERLKGVDSTLKIQPAKLEDSAVYLCASQGTGNQPQHFGDGTRLSIL.

The J gene is TRBJ2-5, the V gene TRBV3-1 (or the pseudogene TRBV3-2), with 10 nucleotides matching TRBD2. CDR1 and CDR2 (germline): LGHDT, YNNKEL (reference sequence). Unmatched junction bases numbered 9, after V lost 4 bases and J lost 7 bases. The CDR3 spans 15 residues. CDR3 region: CASSRGLAPVGTQYF. CDR3 DNA: TGTGCCAGCAGCCGGGGACTAGCGCCGGTTGGGACCCAGTACTTC.

V and J are TRBV19 and TRBJ2-7, with TRBD1 identical over 9 bases. Germline V gene data show CDR1 as LNHDA and CDR2 as SQIVND (reference sequence). Losses at the gene ends were 9 bases for V and 5 bases for J; bases not matched to a gene: 5. The CDR3 covers 12 residues. The CDR3 is CASQGQGDEQYF. CDR3 bases: TGTGCCAGCCAGGGACAGGGAGACGAGCAGTACTTC.

The chain combines TRBV29-1 with TRBJ1-4; possibly TRBD1 for D (5 bases). This CDR3 has 13 amino acids. Trimming took off 7 bases at V and 8 bases at J, with 17 bases between the two ends. The germline gives CDR1 SQVTM, CDR2 ANQGSEA. CDR3 amino acids: CSAGQNQGEKLFF. CDR3 nucleotide sequence: TGCAGCGCTGGACAAAACCAAGGCGAAAAACTGTTTTTT.

The rearrangement links TRBV29-1 to TRBJ2-2, with 9 positions matching TRBD1. Looked up from germline, CDR1 is SQVTM and CDR2 is ANQGSEA. CDR3 length: 14 residues. Germline trimming cut 7 bases from V and 4 bases from J; bases unmatched to any gene: 7. The CDR3 spells CSGTQGASTGELFF. The DNA for the CDR3 is TGCAGCGGCACACAGGGGGCTAGCACCGGGGAGCTGTTTTTT.

V usage is TRBV4-2 and J usage is TRBJ1-1; 9 nucleotides agree with TRBD1. The V and J ends lost 3 bases and 4 bases, in that order; junction bases with no gene match: 3. Germline V gene sequence: CDR1 LGHNA, CDR2 YNFKEQ. The CDR3 sequence is 14 residues long. As DNA, the CDR3 is TGTGCCAGCAGCCAGGACAGGGGAGTCACTGAAGCTTTCTTT. Its translation is CASSQDRGVTEAFF.

This chain links TRBV6-5 with TRBJ1-6; D is unclear. The V gene lost 8 bases and the J gene lost 5 bases, with 10 bases spanning the gap. The CDR3 covers 13 residues. The germline V gene has CDR1 MNHEY and CDR2 SVGAGI. DNA of the CDR3: TGTGCCAGCGCCAAGGACCATAATTCACCCCTCCACTTT. It is translated as CASAKDHNSPLHF.

This clone has only a few counts. The chain employs TRBV4-3 and TRBJ1-4; D is possibly TRBD1 (6 bases). The CDR3 runs 15 residues. Deletions cut 0 bases from V and 7 bases from J, with 12 bases between. Germline loops: CDR1 LGHNA, CDR2 YSLEER. This CDR3 is CASSQERGLAEKLFF. Written as DNA, the CDR3 is TGCGCCAGCAGCCAAGAACGGGGGCTCGCTGAAAAACTGTTTTTT.

This chain connects TRBV6-1 to TRBJ1-1; D may be TRBD1 (6 bases). The CDR3 runs to 16 residues. The germline V gene has CDR1 MNHNS and CDR2 SASEGT. Between the trimmed V and J ends, which lost 4 bases and 0 bases, there was a span of 15 bases. The CDR3 sequence is CASSGPGHIMNTEAFF. The CDR3 DNA follows: TGTGCCAGCAGTGGACCGGGACACATCATGAACACTGAAGCTTTCTTT.

The chain couples TRBV9 to TRBJ2-7; D is possibly TRBD1 (6 bases). There are 14 residues in the CDR3. The germline V gene encodes CDR1 SGDLS and CDR2 YYNGEE. V dropped 5 bases and J dropped 7 bases, with 19 bases sitting between them. CDR3 coding DNA: TGTGCCAGCAGTAAAGGACAGTACCCAGGGGAGCAGTACTTC. Translation gives CASSKGQYPGEQYF. The complete variable domain, with remaining parts taken from reference TRBV9 and TRBJ2-7, reads DSGVTQTPKHLITATGQRVTLRCSPRSGDLSVYWYQQSLDQGLQFLIQYYNGEERAKGNILERFSAQQFPDLHSELNLSSLELGDSALYFCASSKGQYPGEQYFGPGTRLTVT.

The V and J genes are TRBV6-5 and TRBJ2-7, with D perhaps TRBD1 or TRBD2 (6 bases each). Trimming left V 4 bases short and J 5 bases short, with 9 bases between. CDR3 length: 12 residues. In germline, CDR1 is MNHEY, CDR2 SVGAGI. CDR3 sequence reads: CASSSGGNEQYF. CDR3 nucleotide sequence: TGTGCCAGCAGTTCCGGGGGCAACGAGCAGTACTTC.

The J gene is TRBJ1-2, the V gene TRBV5-5; 7 nucleotides agree with TRBD1. CDR3 size: 13 residues. The germline gives CDR1 SGHKS, CDR2 YYEKEE (reference sequence). After removal of 4 bases from V and 3 bases from J, the junction contained 3 bases not matched to a gene. CDR3 loop: CASSLGTDYGYTF. The CDR3 nucleotides are TGTGCCAGCAGCCTCGGGACAGACTATGGCTACACCTTC.

The CDR3 region is CASSPPTGTDTQYF. The CDR3 bases are TGTGCCAGCTCACCCCCGACAGGGACAGATACGCAGTATTTT. The chain links TRBV18 to TRBJ2-3; 7 bases are shared with TRBD1. The V gene end was trimmed by 3 bases and the J gene end by 3 bases; junction bases not matched to a gene: 3. This CDR3 region has 14 residues. Germline assignment: CDR1 KGHSH and CDR2 LQKENI. Looking up the rest from reference TRBV18 and TRBJ2-3 gives the full variable domain: NAGVMQNPRHLVRRRGQEARLRCSPMKGHSHVYWYRQLPEEGLKFMVYLQKENIIDESGMPKERFSAEFPKEGPSILRIQQVVRGDSAAYFCASSPPTGTDTQYFGPGTRLTVL.

This rearrangement joins TRBV5-4 to TRBJ1-1; D gene ambiguous. This CDR3 is built from 13 residues. Trimming pared 6 bases from V and 6 bases from J, leaving 15 bases between. CDR1 and CDR2 from the germline V gene are SGHNT and YYREEE (reference sequence). CDR3 protein: CASTGGQKAEAFF. The CDR3 nucleotides are TGTGCCAGCACCGGAGGGCAAAAGGCTGAAGCTTTCTTT.

The V call is TRBV24-1, the J call TRBJ2-1; 9 bases fit TRBD1. There are 15 residues in the CDR3. The V segment lost 4 bases and the J segment 8 bases; nucleotides outside the gene matches: 8. Germline V CDR1 and CDR2: KGHDR, SFDVKD. This chain's CDR3 is CATSDPGQGQDEQFF. The CDR3 DNA follows: TGTGCCACCAGTGACCCGGGACAGGGCCAAGATGAGCAGTTCTTC.

The V gene is TRBV7-2, the J gene TRBJ1-1, with D maybe TRBD1 (6 bases). V was shortened by 3 bases and J by 6 bases, with 14 bases between the two germline ends. This CDR3 spans 14 amino acids. Per the germline V gene, CDR1 is SGHTA and CDR2 is FQGNSA. CDR3 in DNA: TGTGCCAGCAGCTTCAGTAATGGGGGCGCTGAAGCTTTCTTT. This encodes CASSFSNGGAEAFF.